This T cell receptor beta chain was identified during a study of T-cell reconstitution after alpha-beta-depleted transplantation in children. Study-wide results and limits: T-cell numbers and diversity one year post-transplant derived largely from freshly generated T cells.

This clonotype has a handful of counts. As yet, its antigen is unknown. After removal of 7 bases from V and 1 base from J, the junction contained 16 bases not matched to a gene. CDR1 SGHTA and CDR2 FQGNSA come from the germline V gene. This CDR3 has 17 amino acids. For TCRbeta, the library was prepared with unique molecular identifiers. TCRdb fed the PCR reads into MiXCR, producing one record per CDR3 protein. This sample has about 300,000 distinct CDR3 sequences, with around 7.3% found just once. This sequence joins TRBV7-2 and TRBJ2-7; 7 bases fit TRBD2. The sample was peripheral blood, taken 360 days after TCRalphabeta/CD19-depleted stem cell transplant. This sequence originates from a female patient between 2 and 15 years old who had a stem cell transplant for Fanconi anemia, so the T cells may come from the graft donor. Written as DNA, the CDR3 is TGTGCCAGCAACCCTACCCCCTTTAGCGGGCGATCCTACGAGCAGTACTTC. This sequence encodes CASNPTPFSGRSYEQYF.